The sequence of this T cell receptor (beta chain) was determined in a study of PD-1 blockade in classical Hodgkin lymphoma. The time point here: newly diagnosed, previously untreated cHL patient sample. It was by magnetic negative selection that CD8+ T cells were isolated from thawed PBMCs. Data came from immunoSEQ multiplex PCR; TCRdb stores just in-frame clones and leaves some out. The sample comprises 14,000 to 15,000 clones, about 89% of which are singletons, and 5% to 6.5% rests with the top ten. CDR1 and CDR2 from the germline V gene are LNHDA and SQIVND (reference sequence). Trimming removed 6 bases from V and 0 bases from J, with 16 bases in between. The CDR3 covers 16 residues.

V and J are TRBV19 and TRBJ2-3; a possible D gene is TRBD2 (6 bases). The TCR comes from a human donor with classical Hodgkin lymphoma. Material: CD8+ T cells from blood. The CDR3 bases are TGTGCCAGTAGCACGGACTATATTACTAGCACAGATACGCAGTATTTT. Translation gives CASSTDYITSTDTQYF. The full variable domain, completed using reference TRBV19 and TRBJ2-3, is DGGITQSPKYLFRKEGQNVTLSCEQNLNHDAMYWYRQDPGQGLRLIYYSQIVNDFQKGDIAEGYSVSREKKESFPLTVTSAQKNPTAFYLCASSTDYITSTDTQYFGPGTRLTVL.